The sequence of this T cell receptor beta chain was determined in a study of blood T cell repertoires in COVID-19. Whole-study context: Whether acute or convalescent, the COVID-19 samples came from the United States, Italy and Spain. PBMCs, B-cell-depleted T cells, or T cells provided the cDNA or gDNA that made up the material.

V was clipped by 0 bases and J by 1 base, with 9 bases between them. Germline lookup yields CDR1 MGHDK and CDR2 SYGVNS. CDR3 length: 15 amino acids. In the original workflow: Nucleated cell counts were estimated from reference gene primer amplification. Assay: immunoSEQ multiplex PCR; the TCRdb copy retains only in-frame clones and omits some. V and J calls and clone size are those listed in that table; D and trimming were worked out from the DNA. The table shows 330,000 or so clones, with 87% occurring only once. This TCR came from a man aged 25 to 40 with COVID-19, enrolled during active disease. Sequenced input: peripheral blood. The V gene is TRBV25-1, the J gene TRBJ1-1; D not resolved. The CDR3 nucleotides are TGTGCCAGCAGTGAATATGGGCCGGCGAACACTGAAGCTTTCTTT. Protein product: CASSEYGPANTEAFF. The whole variable domain, remainder taken from reference TRBV25-1 and TRBJ1-1, is EADIYQTPRYLVIGTGKKITLECSQTMGHDKMYWYQQDPGMELHLIHYSYGVNSTEKGDLSSESTVSRIRTEHFPLTLESARPSHTSQYLCASSEYGPANTEAFFGQGTRLTVV.